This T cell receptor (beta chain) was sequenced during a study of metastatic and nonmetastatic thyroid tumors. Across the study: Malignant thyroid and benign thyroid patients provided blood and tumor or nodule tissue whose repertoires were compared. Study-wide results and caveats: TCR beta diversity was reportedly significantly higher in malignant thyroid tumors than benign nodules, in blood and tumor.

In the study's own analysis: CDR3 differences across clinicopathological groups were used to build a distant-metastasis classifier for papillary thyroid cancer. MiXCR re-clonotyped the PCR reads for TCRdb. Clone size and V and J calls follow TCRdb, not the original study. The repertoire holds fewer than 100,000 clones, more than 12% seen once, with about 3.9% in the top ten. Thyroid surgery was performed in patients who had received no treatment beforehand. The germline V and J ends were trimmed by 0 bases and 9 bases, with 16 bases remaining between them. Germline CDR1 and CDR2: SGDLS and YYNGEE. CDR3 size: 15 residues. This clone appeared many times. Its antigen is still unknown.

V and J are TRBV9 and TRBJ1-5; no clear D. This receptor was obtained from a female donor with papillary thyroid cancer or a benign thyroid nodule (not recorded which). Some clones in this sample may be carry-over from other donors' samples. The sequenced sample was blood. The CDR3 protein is CASSVGAGLDGPQHF. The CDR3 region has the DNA TGTGCCAGCAGCGTAGGGGCCGGACTAGATGGGCCCCAGCATTTT.